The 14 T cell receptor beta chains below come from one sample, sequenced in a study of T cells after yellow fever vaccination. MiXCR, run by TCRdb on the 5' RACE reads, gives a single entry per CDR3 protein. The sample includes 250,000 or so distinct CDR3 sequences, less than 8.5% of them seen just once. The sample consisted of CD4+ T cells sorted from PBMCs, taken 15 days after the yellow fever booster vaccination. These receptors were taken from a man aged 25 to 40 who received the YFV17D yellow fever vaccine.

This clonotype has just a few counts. The CDR3 region has the DNA TGTGCCAGCCGATCTCGAGCAGTATTAGGGGATACGCAGTATTTT. Residues: CASRSRAVLGDTQYF. The chain recombines TRBV7-2 with TRBJ2-3, with unresolved D. This CDR3 has 15 residues. The germline V gene has CDR1 SGHTA and CDR2 FQGNSA. Trimming removed 8 bases from V and 6 bases from J, with 21 bases in between.

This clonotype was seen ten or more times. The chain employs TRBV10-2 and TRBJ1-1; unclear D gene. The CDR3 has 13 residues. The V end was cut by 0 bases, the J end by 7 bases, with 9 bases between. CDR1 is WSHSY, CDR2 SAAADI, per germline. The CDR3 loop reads CASSESPESEAFF. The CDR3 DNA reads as TGCGCCAGCAGTGAGTCCCCGGAAAGTGAAGCTTTCTTT.

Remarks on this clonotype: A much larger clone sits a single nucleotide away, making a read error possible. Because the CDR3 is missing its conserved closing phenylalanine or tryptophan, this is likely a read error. In nucleotides, the CDR3 is TGTGCCAGCAGCTTGGTCAGGGATACTGAAGCTTTCTTG. This codes for CASSLVRDTEAFL. The V call is TRBV5-5, the J call TRBJ1-1; D perhaps matches TRBD1 (5 bases). The CDR3 is 13 amino acids. The V and J ends lost 0 bases and 5 bases respectively, with 8 bases between them. CDR1 is SGHKS and CDR2 is YYEKEE in the germline V gene (reference sequence).

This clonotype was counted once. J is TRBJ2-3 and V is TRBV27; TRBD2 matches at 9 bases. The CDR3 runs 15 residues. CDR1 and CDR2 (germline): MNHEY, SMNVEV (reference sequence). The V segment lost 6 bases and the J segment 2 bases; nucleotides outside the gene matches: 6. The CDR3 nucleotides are TGTGCCAGCAGGGCAGCGGGAGGTAACACAGATACGCAGTATTTT. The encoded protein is CASRAAGGNTDTQYF.

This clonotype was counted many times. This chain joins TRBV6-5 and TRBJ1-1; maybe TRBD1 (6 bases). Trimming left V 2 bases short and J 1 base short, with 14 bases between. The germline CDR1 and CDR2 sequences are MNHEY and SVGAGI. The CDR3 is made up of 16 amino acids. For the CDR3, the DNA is TGTGCCAGCAGTTACGACCTGGGACACAAGAACACTGAAGCTTTCTTT. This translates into CASSYDLGHKNTEAFF.

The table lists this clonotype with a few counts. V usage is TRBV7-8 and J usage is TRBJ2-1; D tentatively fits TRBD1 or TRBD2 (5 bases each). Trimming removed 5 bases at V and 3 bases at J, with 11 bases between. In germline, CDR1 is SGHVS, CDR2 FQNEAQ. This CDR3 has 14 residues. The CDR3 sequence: CASSRLGDYNEQFF. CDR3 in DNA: TGTGCCAGCAGCCGATTGGGGGACTACAATGAGCAGTTCTTC.

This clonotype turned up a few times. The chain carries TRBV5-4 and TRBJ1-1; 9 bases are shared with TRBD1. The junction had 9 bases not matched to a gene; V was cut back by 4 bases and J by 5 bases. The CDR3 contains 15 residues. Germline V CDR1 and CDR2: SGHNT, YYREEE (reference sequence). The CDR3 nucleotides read TGTGCCAGCAGCCGTCCGGGACAGGGTGAAACTGAAGCTTTCTTT. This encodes CASSRPGQGETEAFF. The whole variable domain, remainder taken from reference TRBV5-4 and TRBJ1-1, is ETGVTQSPTHLIKTRGQQVTLRCSSQSGHNTVSWYQQALGQGPQFIFQYYREEENGRGNFPPRFSGLQFPNYSSELNVNALELDDSALYLCASSRPGQGETEAFFGQGTRLTVV.

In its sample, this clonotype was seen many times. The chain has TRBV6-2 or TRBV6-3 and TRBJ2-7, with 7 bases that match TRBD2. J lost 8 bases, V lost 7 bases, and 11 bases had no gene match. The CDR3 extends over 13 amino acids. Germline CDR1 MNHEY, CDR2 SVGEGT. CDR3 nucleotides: TGTGCCAGCAACCCGGCGGGGGAGACCCAGCAGTACTTC. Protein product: CASNPAGETQQYF.

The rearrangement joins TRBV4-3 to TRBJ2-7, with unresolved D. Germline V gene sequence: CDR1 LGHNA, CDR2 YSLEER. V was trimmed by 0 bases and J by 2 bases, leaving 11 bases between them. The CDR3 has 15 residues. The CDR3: CASSQEQKITYEQYF. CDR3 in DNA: TGCGCCAGCAGCCAAGAGCAGAAGATAACCTACGAGCAGTACTTC.

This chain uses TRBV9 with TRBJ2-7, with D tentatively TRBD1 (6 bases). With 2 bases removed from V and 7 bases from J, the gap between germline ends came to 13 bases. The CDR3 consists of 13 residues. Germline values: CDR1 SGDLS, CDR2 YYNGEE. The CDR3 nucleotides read TGTGCCAGCAGCGTCCAGGACAGTCGGGAGCAGTACTTC. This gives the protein CASSVQDSREQYF.

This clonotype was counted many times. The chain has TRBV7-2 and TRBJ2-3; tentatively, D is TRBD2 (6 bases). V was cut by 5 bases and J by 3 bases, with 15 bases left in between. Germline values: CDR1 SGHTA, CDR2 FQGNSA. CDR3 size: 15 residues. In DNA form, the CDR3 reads TGTGCCAGCAGCGCGACTAGTTGGTCTACAGATACGCAGTATTTT. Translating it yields CASSATSWSTDTQYF.

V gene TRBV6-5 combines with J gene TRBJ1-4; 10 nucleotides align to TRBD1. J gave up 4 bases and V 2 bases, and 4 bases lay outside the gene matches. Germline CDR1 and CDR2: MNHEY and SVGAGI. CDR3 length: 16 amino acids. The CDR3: CASSYPTGGFNEKLFF. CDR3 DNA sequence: TGTGCCAGCAGTTACCCGACAGGGGGCTTTAATGAAAAACTGTTTTTT.

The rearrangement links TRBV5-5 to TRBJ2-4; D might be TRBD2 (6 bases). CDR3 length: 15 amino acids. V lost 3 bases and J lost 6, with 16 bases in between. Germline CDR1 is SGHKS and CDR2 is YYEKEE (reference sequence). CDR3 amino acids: CASSSTGGPVNIQYF. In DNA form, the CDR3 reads TGTGCCAGCAGCTCGACCGGGGGTCCCGTAAACATTCAGTACTTC. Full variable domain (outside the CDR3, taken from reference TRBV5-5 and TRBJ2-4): DAGVTQSPTHLIKTRGQQVTLRCSPISGHKSVSWYQQVLGQGPQFIFQYYEKEERGRGNFPDRFSARQFPNYSSELNVNALLLGDSALYLCASSSTGGPVNIQYFGAGTRLSVL.

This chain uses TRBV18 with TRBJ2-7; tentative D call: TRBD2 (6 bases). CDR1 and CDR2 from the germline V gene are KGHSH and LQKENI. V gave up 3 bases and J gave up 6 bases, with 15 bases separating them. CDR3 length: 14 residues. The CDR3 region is CASSPSGRVGEQYF. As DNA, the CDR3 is TGTGCCAGCTCACCTAGCGGCAGGGTGGGCGAGCAGTACTTC.